This T cell receptor beta chain appears in the sequencing data of a study of T cell responses to AZD1222 COVID-19 vaccine. Overall study context: Whether given at about 4 or about 12 weeks, second doses were pooled. Study-level points and caveats: Donors were mostly white British, more females; clonal diversity possibly underestimated.

Here immunoSEQ multiplex PCR was the method, and the copy in TCRdb shows in-frame clones only, minus some. The table has 150,000 or so clones, 85% to 90% seen once. In this sample, this clone turned up a few times. Its antigen is not identified. This sequence was found in an adult in good health. Sequencing was performed on peripheral blood, taken on day 0 of AZD1222 vaccination.

The CDR3 reads CASSAAAGFQQPQHF. The CDR3 nucleotides read TGTGCCAGCAGTGCCGCGGCAGGGTTCCAGCAGCCCCAGCATTTT. The chain carries TRBV6-2 or TRBV6-3 and TRBJ1-5; TRBD1 might be the D (5 bases). Deletions cut 5 bases from V and 7 bases from J, with 18 bases between. CDR1 is MNHEY, CDR2 SVGEGT, per germline. This CDR3 is 15 amino acids long.